This T cell receptor beta chain was identified during a study of Ad26.COV2.S vaccination and SARS-CoV-2 variants. Study overall: Once, or twice with 56 days between doses, Ad26.COV2.S was given intramuscularly. Study-wide results and caveats: Relative to placebo recipients, vaccine recipients exhibited elevated spike-specific TCR breadth.

Clones were sequenced by immunoSEQ multiplex PCR, and TCRdb holds only the in-frame ones, with some missing. Of approximately 450,000 clones in the sample, 75% to 95% were seen once. Treatment defined: around 19 received Ad26.COV2.S at low or high dose, single or two shots; several received placebo; per-sample allocation not given. At day 63 after the first vaccine or placebo injection, samples were drawn. A Boston adult aged 18-55 years was the donor. The V and J ends lost 8 bases and 0 bases respectively, with 17 bases between them. CDR3 length equals 17 residues. Germline lookup yields CDR1 KGHSH and CDR2 LQKENI. On this clone itself: Its antigen is not known.

The TCR sequence derives from a person between 18 and 59 years old who received the Ad26.COV2.S COVID-19 vaccine or a placebo. The chain links TRBV18 to TRBJ2-6, with a possible D match to TRBD2 (5 bases). Sequenced here: peripheral blood, sampled in a trial of Ad26.COV2.S vaccine versus placebo. The CDR3: CASVRGEVVSGANVLTF. The CDR3 nucleotides are TGTGCCAGCGTACGGGGAGAGGTTGTCTCTGGGGCCAACGTCCTGACTTTC. The variable domain in full, completed from reference TRBV18 and TRBJ2-6, reads NAGVMQNPRHLVRRRGQEARLRCSPMKGHSHVYWYRQLPEEGLKFMVYLQKENIIDESGMPKERFSAEFPKEGPSILRIQQVVRGDSAAYFCASVRGEVVSGANVLTFGAGSRLTVL.